This T cell receptor (beta chain) originates from a study of cytomegalovirus exposure and HLA in healthy donors. Overall study context: Early released data had around 89 million unique TCRs, all coming from HLA-typed donors.

Regarding this clone: Its antigen is still unknown.

It was with 60 Vbeta and 13 Jbeta primers that the PCR ran. Method: immunoSEQ multiplex PCR; TCRdb's copy keeps in-frame clones and lacks some. Of about 220,000 clones in the sample, about 80% were seen once. Germline loops: CDR1 MDHEN, CDR2 SYDVKM. The V and J ends lost 5 bases and 5 bases, in that order; junction bases with no gene match: 7. There are 14 residues in the CDR3. General observations from the study: A later analysis found TCR association rates differed by HLA locus, highest for DRB1 and lowest for HLA-C. In a later analysis, HLA-associated TCR beta chains were more clonally expanded than equally common others. Overall, about 160 TCR beta chains were annotated as cytomegalovirus-associated.

The sequence was obtained from a man aged 18 to 35 in good health and CMV-seronegative. V is TRBV28 and J is TRBJ2-7; 9 bases match TRBD1. The sample comprised PBMCs. CDR3 residues: CASSTGQGTHEQYF. The CDR3 DNA is TGTGCCAGCAGTACTGGACAGGGGACCCACGAGCAGTACTTC.